This T cell receptor (beta chain) derives from a study of blood T cell repertoires in COVID-19. Study overall: Sources were T cells, B-cell-depleted T cells, or PBMCs; the material itself was cDNA or gDNA.

Clones were sequenced by immunoSEQ multiplex PCR, and TCRdb holds only the in-frame ones, with some missing. The sample gives about 350,000 clones, more than 70% of which show up once; just under 4% is in the top ten. The count of this clone is one. The sample holds other DNA sequences that translate to the same CDR3. V dropped 0 bases and J dropped 6 bases, with 9 bases sitting between them. Germline V gene data show CDR1 as SGHRS and CDR2 as YFSETQ. The CDR3 covers 13 residues. Input material: peripheral blood. This receptor was identified in a woman aged 60-70 years with COVID-19, enrolled during active disease. The gene calls are TRBV5-1 and TRBJ1-1; possible D gene TRBD1, 5 bases. CDR3 in DNA: TGCGCCAGCAGCTTGGCCCGGGGGGCTGAAGCTTTCTTT. As protein: CASSLARGAEAFF.